Sequencing of this T cell receptor beta chain was carried out in a study of shared clonotypes between healthy human individuals. Per the germline V gene, CDR1 is MNHEY and CDR2 is SMNVEV (reference sequence). There are 18 residues in the CDR3. V was shortened by 2 bases and J by 0 bases, with 20 bases between the two germline ends. Findings of the study overall: Shared across several donors were roughly 5.3% of the naive CD4 clonotypes. Genetic and exposure-history diversity was limited by the few donors.

Assay runs were performed at deep level. The repertoire was sequenced with immunoSEQ multiplex PCR; TCRdb's copy has only in-frame clones and lacks some. Of more than 1,200,000 clones listed, 98% to 99% are singletons. As for this clone: Its cognate antigen is unknown.

Into CD45RA+ naive and CD45RA-negative memory subsets, the CD4+ cells were split. The sample comprised naive CD4+ T cells sorted from blood. Stated subset: CD45RA+ positively selected. This clonotype was obtained from a man aged 30 to 39 in good health. This chain connects TRBV27 to TRBJ2-7, with D tentatively TRBD2 (6 bases). CDR3 nucleotide sequence: TGTGCCAGCAGTTTAGGGGGGTGGGCTCTACACAGCTCCTACGAGCAGTACTTC. Protein product: CASSLGGWALHSSYEQYF.